This paragraph covers one TCR beta chain sequence. In this sample, this clonotype turned up many times. Its cognate antigen has yet to be identified. The record has no base qualities; no much larger clone is one base away. The data belong to a study of CD8 T cells in ankylosing spondylitis (TCRdb year 2017). In terms of the full investigation: The study profiled T cell receptor beta repertoires in healthy donors and ankylosing spondylitis patients to find disease-linked TCR variants. Samples of peripheral blood were taken, and for ankylosing spondylitis patients, synovial fluid was collected as well. The full study cohort comprised 25 ankylosing spondylitis patients and about a hundred healthy donors. Summary of the overall study and its limitations: In peripheral blood, the disease-linked clones were found at relatively low frequencies and had a CD8+ phenotype. Significant enrichment of the disease-linked clones was reported in matched synovial fluid samples from ankylosing spondylitis patients. Some motif variants had previously been reported in the synovial fluid and blood of reactive arthritis patients, which suggests shared mechanisms of disease initiation. A TCR beta motif of about 8 highly homologous amino acid variants appeared characteristic of blood from ankylosing spondylitis patients.

Including the terminal cysteine and phenylalanine, the CDR3 comprises 17 residues. CDR3 DNA only is kept here, 51 bases in frame from base 1. V is shortened by 1 base, J by 2 bases, and the region joining them spans 17 bases. TCRdb names Illumina HiSeq 2500 as the instrument used. Quantitative 5'-RACE with molecular barcodes was used to prepare TCR beta libraries. Turning to the authors' computational methods: A new computational method based on a probabilistic model of VDJ rearrangement was used to identify disease-linked TCR variants. TCRdb trimmed public reads at Q25 via fastp, called clones via MiXCR and kept in-frame beta chains. Each CDR3 protein appears once, grouped with its most common genes and DNA. TCRdb, not the authors, supplied the V and J calls. Across this sample there are 200,000 to 300,000 distinct CDR3 sequences, with about 10% seen only once. Jointly, the top ten make up 6% to 7.5% of the sample.

The sample taken for sequencing was blood, either unsorted or a sorted T cell fraction (not recorded which). This clonotype originated in a male donor with ankylosing spondylitis or in good health (not recorded which). This chain is built from TRBV12-3 or TRBV12-4 and TRBJ1-1; D gene: possibly TRBD1, on 6 matching bases. The nucleotide sequence reads as follows: TGTGCCAGCAGTTTAGACGTGGGAGGGACATTTAACACTGAAGCTTTCTTT. The translation is CASSLDVGGTFNTEAFF.